This T cell receptor (beta chain) was documented in a study of beta chain features in type 1 diabetes (dated by TCRdb to 2016 to 2019). Regarding the complete study: No differences in mean age, gender distribution, total cell number or subset yield were found between patients and healthy donors. A total of some 100,000,000 sorted cells were examined across all samples, and a strong correlation was observed between cell number per subset and RNA yield. The study compared the TCRB repertoires of sorted circulating CD4+ T cell subsets in recently diagnosed type 1 diabetes patients with those in matched healthy donors. Whereas all 30 or so donors provided naive and central memory subsets, regulatory and stem cell-like memory subsets were isolated from just 8 patients and roughly 8 healthy donors.

V is trimmed back by 0 bases and J by 4 bases, and the junction contains 5 bases that no gene match accounts for. Per the germline V gene, SGHRS is the CDR1 and YFSETQ is the CDR2. Spanning cysteine to phenylalanine, the CDR3 consists of 17 amino acids. Just the 51-base CDR3 DNA is kept, in frame starting at base 1. The High Capacity cDNA Reverse Transcription Kit was used to reverse transcribe all of the isolated RNA, meaning that expressed TCRB transcripts were what got sequenced. Deep immunoSEQ sequencing was performed on naive, central memory and regulatory T cell samples, with an average of around 3.5 million total reads per sample. Sorted cells were lysed in RLT buffer and RNA was extracted with DNase-treated RNeasy Micro or Mini kits, depending on cell number. Each cell subset was processed on its own to prevent cross-contamination, while patient and healthy donor samples were processed together. TCRB sequences were amplified from cDNA with the immunoSEQ multiplex PCR, producing 87-bp fragments spanning the CDR3 region. The amplicons were sequenced using the Illumina HiSeq platform. On the study's bioinformatics: PCR bias was computationally corrected using synthetic template baselines, reads within Hamming distance 2 were collapsed, and singletons that could not be merged were discarded. Reads were aligned against IMGT to assign V, D and J genes, CDR3 length and insertions or deletions at six rearrangement sites. Within each subset, clonotype counts were normalized to sorted cell number, and only after that were true diversity and Gini coefficients computed with the tcR R package. Repertoire sharing was quantified using the overlap coefficient calculated on TCRB nucleotide sequences. As a proxy for the pre-selection repertoire, out-of-frame TCRB sequences from naive cells were analyzed. TCRdb took this table from immuneACCESS and kept in-frame rearrangements with V and J called. Such tables lack part of the clones; where checked against another copy, unresolved V genes explain under half of the gap, and the rest is unexplained. For V, J and clone size, that table is used; D and trimming come from the DNA. This sample gives fewer than 350,000 clones in total; over 12% of them show up just once. 0.015% to 0.019% of the sample is in the top ten clones.

The paper's findings and limits, for the study overall: Naive, central memory and regulatory TCRB repertoires appeared more similar among patients than among healthy donors. Because cDNA rather than genomic DNA was sequenced, highly expressing activated cells could have been over-represented, although no difference in activation and CD3 levels was found between groups. Only small numbers of individuals were included in the HLA sub-analyses, which left unresolved whether HLA type had any influence on TCRB rearrangement. Fewer insertions and more nucleotide deletions at VDJ recombination sites were observed in patients with type 1 diabetes, implying thymic rearrangement abnormalities. In all four CD4+ subsets, TCRB CDR3 length was moderately but significantly shorter in type 1 diabetes patients. PCR might favor shorter templates, but patient and control samples were amplified and corrected together, so any skew would affect both groups equally.

Each donor gave one peripheral blood draw, approximately 120 mL on average, collected into heparinised tubes. A BD FACSAria II was used to sort naive, central memory, regulatory and stem cell-like memory CD4+ T cells with a panel that included CD45RO, CCR7, CD25, CD127, CD95 and CD27. Every sorted population had a purity above 95%. Right away, PBMCs were isolated by Lymphoprep density gradient centrifugation and were stained directly, with no culture step. So that batch effects would be minimized, each experiment stained and sorted samples in pairs, pairing one healthy donor with one patient. With respect to this clone: No antigen is known for it. The input lacks base qualities; no much larger clone sits a single base away.

This TCR was recovered from a man in his late teens or twenties with type 1 diabetes. The chain employs TRBV5-1 and TRBJ2-7; 15 middle bases align to TRBD2. Material: naive CD4+ T cells from blood. The cell subset or site label here, explained by the study, means: true naive CD4+ T cells. The CDR3 loop reads CASSLVGLAGGSYEQYF. The DNA reads as follows: TGCGCCAGCAGCTTGGTGGGACTAGCGGGAGGCTCGTACGAGCAGTACTTC.